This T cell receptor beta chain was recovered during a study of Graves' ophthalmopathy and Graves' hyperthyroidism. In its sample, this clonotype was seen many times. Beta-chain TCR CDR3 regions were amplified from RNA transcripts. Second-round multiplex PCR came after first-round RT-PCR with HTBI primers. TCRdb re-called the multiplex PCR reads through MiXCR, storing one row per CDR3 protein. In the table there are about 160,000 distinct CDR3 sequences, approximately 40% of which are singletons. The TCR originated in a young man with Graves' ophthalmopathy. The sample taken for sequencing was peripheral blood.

The CDR3 coding sequence is TGTGCCAGCAGGAACAAGGATCAGCCCCAGCATTTT. Translating it yields CASRNKDQPQHF. The V and J genes are TRBV6-1 and TRBJ1-5; D call uncertain. The V gene's germline CDR1 is MNHNS and CDR2 SASEGT. This CDR3 has 12 residues. V lost 6 bases and J 5 bases, leaving 8 bases between the germline ends.